This T cell receptor (beta chain) is drawn from a study of blood T cell repertoires in COVID-19. Study in general: There were acute and convalescent COVID-19 samples, and they came from the United States, Italy and Spain. In each case, the material was cDNA or gDNA derived from T cells, B-cell-depleted T cells, or PBMCs.

How the authors handled the data: From reference gene primer amplification, estimates of nucleated cell counts were derived. Measured with immunoSEQ multiplex PCR; TCRdb has only the in-frame clones, and not every one. The DNA gave D and trimming, while V, J and clone size come from that table. Of around 220,000 clones listed, roughly 84% are singletons. V dropped 3 bases and J dropped 5 bases, with 17 bases sitting between them. Germline CDR1 reads KGHSH; CDR2 reads LQKENI. The CDR3 runs 16 residues. The source is a middle-aged woman with active or convalescent COVID-19. The sample consisted of peripheral blood. The chain combines TRBV18 with TRBJ2-1; the D gene is possibly TRBD1 (5 bases). The CDR3 loop is CASSPVRRIQDNEQFF. The CDR3 DNA sequence: TGTGCCAGCTCACCTGTAAGAAGGATACAGGACAATGAGCAGTTCTTC.